This is a list of T cell receptor beta chains from one sample in a study of blood T cell repertoires in COVID-19. The method was immunoSEQ multiplex PCR; TCRdb's version includes in-frame clones alone and lacks a portion of them. The table shows 150,000 to 200,000 clones, with roughly 80% occurring only once. The sequenced material came from peripheral blood. The receptors here all came from a man in his 60s with acute or convalescent COVID-19. Each CDR3 is given with its conserved first and last residue. The order of the fields is CDR3 protein, J gene, V gene.

CASSRPGGTQYF,TRBJ2-3,TRBV7-2
CASSLVGLAGYSTDTQYF,TRBJ2-3,TRBV5-1
CASSLTGGGYNEQFF,TRBJ2-1,TRBV7-3
CASSLTRGGDTQYF,TRBJ2-3,TRBV5-1
CASSSGDRLRGYTF,TRBJ1-2,TRBV7-2
CASCSRTNEKLFF,TRBJ1-4,TRBV2
CASSQVTANTGELFF,TRBJ2-2,TRBV4-1
CASSLSGTGNQETQYF,TRBJ2-5,TRBV6-5
CASSYSNAWAGSNTEAFF,TRBJ1-1,TRBV6-2/TRBV6-3
CASSLGQGHYEQYF,TRBJ2-7,TRBV5-5
CASSPAGVGGETQYF,TRBJ2-5,TRBV5-4
CASSQKGFNQPQHF,TRBJ1-5,TRBV23-1
CAWRRLAGGVWGQFF,TRBJ2-1,TRBV30
CASSKTGGDSPLHF,TRBJ1-6,TRBV3-1/TRBV3-2
CASSSEGTAEGVVFWEISEAFF,TRBJ1-1,TRBV7-8
CASSQDRVSYEQYF,TRBJ2-7,TRBV5-1
CAISDPPRQGSSTEAFF,TRBJ1-1,TRBV10-3
CASSLAGQGQPQHF,TRBJ1-5,TRBV11-2
CASSHTGGDAKNIQYF,TRBJ2-4,TRBV5-1
CSASRGNEQFF,TRBJ2-1,TRBV20-1
CASSHIRTGPETQYF,TRBJ2-5,TRBV27